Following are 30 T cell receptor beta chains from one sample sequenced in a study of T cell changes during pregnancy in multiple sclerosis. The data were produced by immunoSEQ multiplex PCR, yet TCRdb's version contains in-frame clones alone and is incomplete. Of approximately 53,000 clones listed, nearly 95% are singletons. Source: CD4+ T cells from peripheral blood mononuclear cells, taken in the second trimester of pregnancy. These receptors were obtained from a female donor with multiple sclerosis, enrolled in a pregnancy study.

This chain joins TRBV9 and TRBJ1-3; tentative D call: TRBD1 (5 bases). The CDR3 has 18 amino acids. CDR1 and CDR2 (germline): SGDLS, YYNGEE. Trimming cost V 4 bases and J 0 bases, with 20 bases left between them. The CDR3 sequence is CASSPSPGRRASGNTIYF. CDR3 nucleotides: TGTGCCAGCAGCCCTTCCCCGGGACGGAGGGCCTCTGGAAACACCATATATTTT.

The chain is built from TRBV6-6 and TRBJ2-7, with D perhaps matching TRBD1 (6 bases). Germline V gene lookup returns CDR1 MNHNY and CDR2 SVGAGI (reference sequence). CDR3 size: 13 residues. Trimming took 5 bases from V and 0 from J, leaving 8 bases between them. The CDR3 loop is CASSDRSSYEQYF. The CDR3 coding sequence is TGTGCCAGCAGTGACAGGAGCTCCTACGAGCAGTACTTC.

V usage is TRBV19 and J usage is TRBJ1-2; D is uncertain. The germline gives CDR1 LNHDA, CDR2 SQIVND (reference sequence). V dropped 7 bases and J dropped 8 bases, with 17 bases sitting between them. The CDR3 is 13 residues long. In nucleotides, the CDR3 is TGTGCCAGTACCCCACGGGGAGGCCGGGGCTACACCTTC. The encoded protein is CASTPRGGRGYTF.

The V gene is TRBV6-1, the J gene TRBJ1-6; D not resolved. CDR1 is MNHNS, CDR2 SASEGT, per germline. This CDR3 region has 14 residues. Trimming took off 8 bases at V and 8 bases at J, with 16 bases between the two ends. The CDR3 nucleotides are TGTGCCAGCGGAGACGGGATGTGGGATTCACCCCTCCACTTT. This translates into CASGDGMWDSPLHF.

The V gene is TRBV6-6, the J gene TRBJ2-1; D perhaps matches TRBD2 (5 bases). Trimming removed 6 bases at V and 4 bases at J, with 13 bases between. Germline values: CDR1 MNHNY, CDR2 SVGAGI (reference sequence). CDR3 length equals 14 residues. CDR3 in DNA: TGTGCCAGCAGGGTGGCCGGGAATTACAATGAGCAGTTCTTC. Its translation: CASRVAGNYNEQFF.

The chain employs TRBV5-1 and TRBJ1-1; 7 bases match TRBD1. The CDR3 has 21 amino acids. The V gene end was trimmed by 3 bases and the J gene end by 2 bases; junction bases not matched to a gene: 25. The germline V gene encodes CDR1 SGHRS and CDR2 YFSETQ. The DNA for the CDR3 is TGCGCCAGCAGCTCCTATACATTCAGGACAGGTCGGTGGGTAAGAAACACTGAAGCTTTCTTT. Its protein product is CASSSYTFRTGRWVRNTEAFF.

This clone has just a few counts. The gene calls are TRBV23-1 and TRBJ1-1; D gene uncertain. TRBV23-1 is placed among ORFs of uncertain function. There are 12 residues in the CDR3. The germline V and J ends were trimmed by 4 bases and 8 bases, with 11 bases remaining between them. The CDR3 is CASSRATTEAFF. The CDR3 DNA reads TGCGCCAGCAGTCGGGCAACCACCGAAGCTTTCTTT.

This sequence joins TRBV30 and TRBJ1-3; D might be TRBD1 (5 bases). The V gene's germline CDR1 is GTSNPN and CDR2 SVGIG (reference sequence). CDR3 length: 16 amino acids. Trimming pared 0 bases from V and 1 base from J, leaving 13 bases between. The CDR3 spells CAWSVLGGRSGNTIYF. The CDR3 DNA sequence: TGTGCCTGGAGTGTACTGGGGGGTAGGTCTGGAAACACCATATATTTT.

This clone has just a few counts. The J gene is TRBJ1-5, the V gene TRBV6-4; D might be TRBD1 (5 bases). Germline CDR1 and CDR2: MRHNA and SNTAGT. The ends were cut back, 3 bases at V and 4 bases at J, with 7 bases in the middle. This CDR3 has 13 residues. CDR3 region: CASSEKGNQPQHF. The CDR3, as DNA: TGTGCCAGCAGTGAAAAGGGGAATCAGCCCCAGCATTTT.

The CDR3, as DNA: TGTGCCAGCAGTTCGAACAGGGAAGCTTTCTTT. The encoded protein is CASSSNREAFF. The rearrangement uses TRBV6-5 and TRBJ1-1; possible D gene TRBD1, 5 bases. Trimming shortened V by 4 bases and J by 8 bases, and 8 bases separated the two germline ends. Per the germline V gene, CDR1 is MNHEY and CDR2 is SVGAGI. This CDR3 has 11 residues.

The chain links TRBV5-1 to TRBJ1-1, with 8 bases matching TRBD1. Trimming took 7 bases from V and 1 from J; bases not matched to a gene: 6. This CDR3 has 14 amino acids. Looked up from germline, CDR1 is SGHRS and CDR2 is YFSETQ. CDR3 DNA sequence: TGCGCCAGCTTGTCGGGGACAGGGAACACTGAAGCTTTCTTT. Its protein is CASLSGTGNTEAFF.

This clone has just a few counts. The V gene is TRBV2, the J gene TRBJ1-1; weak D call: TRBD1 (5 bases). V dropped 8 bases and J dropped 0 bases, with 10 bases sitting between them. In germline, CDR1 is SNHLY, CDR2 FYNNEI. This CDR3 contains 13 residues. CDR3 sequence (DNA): TGTGCCAGCTTAGGGGAGGTGAACACTGAAGCTTTCTTT. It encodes CASLGEVNTEAFF.

DNA for the CDR3: TGTGCCAGCAGGCCTACAGCTACCGGGGAGCTGTTTTTT. It encodes CASRPTATGELFF. The V and J genes are TRBV6-6 and TRBJ2-2; D unclear. This CDR3 contains 13 residues. Germline-derived CDR1 and CDR2 are MNHNY and SVGAGI (reference sequence). With 6 bases removed from V and 5 bases from J, the gap between germline ends came to 10 bases.

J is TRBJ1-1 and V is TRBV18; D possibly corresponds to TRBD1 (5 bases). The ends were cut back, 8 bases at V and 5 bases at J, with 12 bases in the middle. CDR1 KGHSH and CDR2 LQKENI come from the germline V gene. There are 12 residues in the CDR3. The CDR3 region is CASHSGVTEAFF. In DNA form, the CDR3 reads TGTGCCAGCCACTCGGGGGTTACTGAAGCTTTCTTT.

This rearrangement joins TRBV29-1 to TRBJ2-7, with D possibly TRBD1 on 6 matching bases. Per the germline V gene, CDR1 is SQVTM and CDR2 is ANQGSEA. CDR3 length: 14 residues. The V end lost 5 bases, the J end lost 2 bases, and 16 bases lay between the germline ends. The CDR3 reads CSVLGQTDAYEQYF. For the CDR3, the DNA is TGCAGCGTTCTTGGACAGACGGATGCCTACGAGCAGTACTTC.

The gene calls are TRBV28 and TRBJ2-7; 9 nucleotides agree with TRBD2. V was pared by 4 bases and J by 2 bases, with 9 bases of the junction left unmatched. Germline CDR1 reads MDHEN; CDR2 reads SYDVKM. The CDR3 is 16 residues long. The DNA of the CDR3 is TGTGCCAGCAGTTCCCGAGGTAGCGGGAGTGCCTACGAGCAGTACTTC. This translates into CASSSRGSGSAYEQYF.

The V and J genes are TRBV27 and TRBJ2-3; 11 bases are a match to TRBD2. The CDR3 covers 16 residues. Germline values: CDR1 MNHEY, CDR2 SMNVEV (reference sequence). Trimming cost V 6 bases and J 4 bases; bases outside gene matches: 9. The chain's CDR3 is CASSPLAGASADTQYF. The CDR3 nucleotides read TGTGCCAGCAGCCCACTAGCGGGAGCCTCTGCAGATACGCAGTATTTT.

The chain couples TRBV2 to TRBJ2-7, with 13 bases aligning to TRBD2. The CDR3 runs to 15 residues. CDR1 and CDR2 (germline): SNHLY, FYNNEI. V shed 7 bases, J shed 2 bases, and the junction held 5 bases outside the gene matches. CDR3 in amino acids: CASNKLAGGPYEQYF. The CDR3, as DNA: TGTGCCAGCAACAAACTAGCGGGGGGGCCCTACGAGCAGTACTTC.

DNA for the CDR3: TGTGCCAGTAGTGAGGTGTTCGGCAGGGCGGCTGAAGCTTTCTTT. The encoded protein is CASSEVFGRAAEAFF. This sequence joins TRBV19 and TRBJ1-1; perhaps TRBD1 as D (5 bases). The CDR3 totals 15 residues. The V end was cut by 5 bases, the J end by 6 bases, with 19 bases between. Germline values: CDR1 LNHDA, CDR2 SQIVND (reference sequence).

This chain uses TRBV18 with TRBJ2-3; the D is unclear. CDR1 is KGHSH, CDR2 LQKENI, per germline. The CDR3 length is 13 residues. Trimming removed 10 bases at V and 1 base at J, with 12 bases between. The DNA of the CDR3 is TGTGCCACCTCGCTAGGCGGCACAGATACGCAGTATTTT. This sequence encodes CATSLGGTDTQYF.

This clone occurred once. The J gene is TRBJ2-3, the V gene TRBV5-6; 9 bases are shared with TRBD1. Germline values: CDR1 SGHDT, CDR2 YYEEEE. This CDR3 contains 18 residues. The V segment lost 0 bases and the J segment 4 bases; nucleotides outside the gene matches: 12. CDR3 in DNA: TGTGCCAGCAGCTTGGTTCCGGGACAGGGCGATTTCGCAGATACGCAGTATTTT. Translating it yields CASSLVPGQGDFADTQYF.

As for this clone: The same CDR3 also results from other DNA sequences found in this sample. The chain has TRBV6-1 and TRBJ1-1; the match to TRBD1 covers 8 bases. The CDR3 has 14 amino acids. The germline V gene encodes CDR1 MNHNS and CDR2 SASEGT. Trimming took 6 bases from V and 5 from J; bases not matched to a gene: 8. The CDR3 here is CASSRTGRTTEAFF. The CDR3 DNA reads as TGTGCCAGCAGCCGGACAGGGCGAACAACTGAAGCTTTCTTT.

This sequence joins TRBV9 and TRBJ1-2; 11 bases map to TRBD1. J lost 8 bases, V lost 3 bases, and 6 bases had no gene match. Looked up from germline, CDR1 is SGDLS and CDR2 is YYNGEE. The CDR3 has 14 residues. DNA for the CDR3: TGTGCCAGCAGCGCGGGACAGGGGGGTTTCGGCTACACCTTC. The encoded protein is CASSAGQGGFGYTF.

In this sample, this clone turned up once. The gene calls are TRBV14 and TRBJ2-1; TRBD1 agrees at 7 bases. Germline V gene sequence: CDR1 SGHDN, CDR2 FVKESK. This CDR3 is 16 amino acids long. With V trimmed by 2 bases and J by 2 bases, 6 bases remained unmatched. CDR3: CASSQSDRVPYNEQFF. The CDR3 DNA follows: TGTGCCAGCAGCCAAAGCGACAGGGTGCCCTACAATGAGCAGTTCTTC.

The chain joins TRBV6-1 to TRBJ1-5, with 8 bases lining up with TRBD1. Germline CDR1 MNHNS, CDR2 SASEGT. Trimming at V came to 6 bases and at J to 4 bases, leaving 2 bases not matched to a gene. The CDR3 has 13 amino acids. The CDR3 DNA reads TGTGCCAGCAGAGGGGACAGGAATCAGCCCCAGCATTTT. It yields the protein CASRGDRNQPQHF.

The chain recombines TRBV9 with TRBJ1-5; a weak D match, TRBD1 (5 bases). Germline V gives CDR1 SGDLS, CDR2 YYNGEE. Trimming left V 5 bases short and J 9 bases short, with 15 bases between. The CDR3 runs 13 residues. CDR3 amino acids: CASSSWQGGPQHF. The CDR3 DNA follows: TGTGCCAGCAGTTCCTGGCAGGGCGGGCCCCAGCATTTT.

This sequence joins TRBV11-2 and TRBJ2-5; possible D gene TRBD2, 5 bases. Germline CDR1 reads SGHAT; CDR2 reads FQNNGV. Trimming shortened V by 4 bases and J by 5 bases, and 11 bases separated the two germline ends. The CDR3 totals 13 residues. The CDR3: CASSSWTGETQYF. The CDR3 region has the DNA TGTGCCAGCAGCTCATGGACTGGGGAGACCCAGTACTTC.

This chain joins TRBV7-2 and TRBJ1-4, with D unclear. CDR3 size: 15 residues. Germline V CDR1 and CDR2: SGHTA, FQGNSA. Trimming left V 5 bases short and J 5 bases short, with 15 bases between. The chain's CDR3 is CASSIRGLRNEKLFF. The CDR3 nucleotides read TGTGCCAGCAGCATCCGAGGGTTAAGAAATGAAAAACTGTTTTTT.

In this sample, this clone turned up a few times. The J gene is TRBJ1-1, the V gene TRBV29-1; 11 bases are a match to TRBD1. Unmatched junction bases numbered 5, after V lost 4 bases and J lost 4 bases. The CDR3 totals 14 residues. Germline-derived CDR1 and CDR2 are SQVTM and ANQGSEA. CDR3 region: CSVGGGQGGTEAFF. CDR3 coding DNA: TGCAGCGTTGGTGGGGGACAGGGGGGCACTGAAGCTTTCTTT.

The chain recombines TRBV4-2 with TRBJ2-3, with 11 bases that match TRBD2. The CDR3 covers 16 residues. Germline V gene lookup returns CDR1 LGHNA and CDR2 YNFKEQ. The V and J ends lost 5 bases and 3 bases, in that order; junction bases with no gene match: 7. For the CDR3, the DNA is TGTGCCAGCAGCGCCCCTAGCGGGGGGATAACAGATACGCAGTATTTT. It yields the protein CASSAPSGGITDTQYF.